Below are 7 T cell receptor beta chains sequenced from a single sample in a study of T cell responses to AZD1222 COVID-19 vaccine. TCRdb keeps only in-frame clones here, not all; method: immunoSEQ multiplex PCR. The sample has some 120,000 clones; about 79% are singletons. Sequenced here: peripheral blood, sampled 28 days after the second AZD1222 dose. These receptors came from an adult who received the AZD1222 COVID-19 vaccine.

The chain is built from TRBV23-1 and TRBJ1-6, with D perhaps matching TRBD1 (5 bases). TRBV23-1 counts as an open reading frame of uncertain function. The germline V and J ends were trimmed by 4 bases and 9 bases, with 22 bases remaining between them. The CDR3 has 17 residues. The CDR3 reads CASSLPGHRIFFSPLHF. DNA of the CDR3: TGCGCCAGCAGTCTCCCTGGACACAGGATTTTTTTTTCACCCCTCCACTTT.

This chain connects TRBV29-1 to TRBJ2-5, with unresolved D. Germline V gene data show CDR1 as SQVTM and CDR2 as ANQGSEA. V gave up 4 bases and J gave up 5 bases, with 11 bases separating them. The CDR3 extends over 12 amino acids. The CDR3, as DNA: TGCAGCGTTGGGGGTCCAACGGAGACCCAGTACTTC. This translates into CSVGGPTETQYF.

The chain employs TRBV24-1 and TRBJ2-5; D gene uncertain. The V end was cut by 2 bases, the J end by 1 base, with 7 bases between. CDR1 and CDR2 (germline): KGHDR, SFDVKD. The CDR3 covers 14 residues. This chain's CDR3 is CATSDSSVQETQYF. CDR3 coding DNA: TGTGCCACCAGTGATTCGAGTGTCCAAGAGACCCAGTACTTC.

This chain connects TRBV3-1 (or the pseudogene TRBV3-2) to TRBJ1-3, with D possibly being TRBD1 (5 bases). The V gene lost 4 bases and the J gene lost 3 bases, with 19 bases spanning the gap. Germline CDR1 and CDR2: LGHDT and YNNKEL (reference sequence). The CDR3 spans 17 residues. This CDR3 reads CASSRGATGRIGNTIYF. Written as DNA, the CDR3 is TGTGCCAGCAGCCGAGGGGCTACCGGGAGGATTGGAAACACCATATATTTT.

The chain employs TRBV5-1 and TRBJ2-7; D remains ambiguous. The CDR3 length is 12 residues. Per the germline V gene, CDR1 is SGHRS and CDR2 is YFSETQ. The V gene lost 7 bases and the J gene lost 8 bases, with 16 bases spanning the gap. Written as DNA, the CDR3 is TGCGCCAGCTTTAACCCGAAGGGTCAGCAGTACTTC. The encoded protein is CASFNPKGQQYF.

This chain connects TRBV4-3 to TRBJ1-2; perhaps TRBD1 as D (5 bases). Germline CDR1 reads LGHNA; CDR2 reads YSLEER. V dropped 6 bases and J dropped 7 bases, with 15 bases sitting between them. The CDR3 covers 13 residues. The DNA for the CDR3 is TGCGCCAGCAGTCCCGACAGTTTCTCTGGCTACACCTTC. Translated: CASSPDSFSGYTF.

This clone was observed a single time. This chain links TRBV5-1 with TRBJ1-1, with TRBD1 as a possible D gene (6 bases). The CDR3 is made up of 14 amino acids. Germline CDR1 and CDR2: SGHRS and YFSETQ. The V end lost 4 bases, the J end lost 5 bases, and 15 bases lay between the germline ends. CDR3 coding DNA: TGCGCCAGCAGCCGCGTGGACAGAAAAACTGAAGCTTTCTTT. Its protein product is CASSRVDRKTEAFF.